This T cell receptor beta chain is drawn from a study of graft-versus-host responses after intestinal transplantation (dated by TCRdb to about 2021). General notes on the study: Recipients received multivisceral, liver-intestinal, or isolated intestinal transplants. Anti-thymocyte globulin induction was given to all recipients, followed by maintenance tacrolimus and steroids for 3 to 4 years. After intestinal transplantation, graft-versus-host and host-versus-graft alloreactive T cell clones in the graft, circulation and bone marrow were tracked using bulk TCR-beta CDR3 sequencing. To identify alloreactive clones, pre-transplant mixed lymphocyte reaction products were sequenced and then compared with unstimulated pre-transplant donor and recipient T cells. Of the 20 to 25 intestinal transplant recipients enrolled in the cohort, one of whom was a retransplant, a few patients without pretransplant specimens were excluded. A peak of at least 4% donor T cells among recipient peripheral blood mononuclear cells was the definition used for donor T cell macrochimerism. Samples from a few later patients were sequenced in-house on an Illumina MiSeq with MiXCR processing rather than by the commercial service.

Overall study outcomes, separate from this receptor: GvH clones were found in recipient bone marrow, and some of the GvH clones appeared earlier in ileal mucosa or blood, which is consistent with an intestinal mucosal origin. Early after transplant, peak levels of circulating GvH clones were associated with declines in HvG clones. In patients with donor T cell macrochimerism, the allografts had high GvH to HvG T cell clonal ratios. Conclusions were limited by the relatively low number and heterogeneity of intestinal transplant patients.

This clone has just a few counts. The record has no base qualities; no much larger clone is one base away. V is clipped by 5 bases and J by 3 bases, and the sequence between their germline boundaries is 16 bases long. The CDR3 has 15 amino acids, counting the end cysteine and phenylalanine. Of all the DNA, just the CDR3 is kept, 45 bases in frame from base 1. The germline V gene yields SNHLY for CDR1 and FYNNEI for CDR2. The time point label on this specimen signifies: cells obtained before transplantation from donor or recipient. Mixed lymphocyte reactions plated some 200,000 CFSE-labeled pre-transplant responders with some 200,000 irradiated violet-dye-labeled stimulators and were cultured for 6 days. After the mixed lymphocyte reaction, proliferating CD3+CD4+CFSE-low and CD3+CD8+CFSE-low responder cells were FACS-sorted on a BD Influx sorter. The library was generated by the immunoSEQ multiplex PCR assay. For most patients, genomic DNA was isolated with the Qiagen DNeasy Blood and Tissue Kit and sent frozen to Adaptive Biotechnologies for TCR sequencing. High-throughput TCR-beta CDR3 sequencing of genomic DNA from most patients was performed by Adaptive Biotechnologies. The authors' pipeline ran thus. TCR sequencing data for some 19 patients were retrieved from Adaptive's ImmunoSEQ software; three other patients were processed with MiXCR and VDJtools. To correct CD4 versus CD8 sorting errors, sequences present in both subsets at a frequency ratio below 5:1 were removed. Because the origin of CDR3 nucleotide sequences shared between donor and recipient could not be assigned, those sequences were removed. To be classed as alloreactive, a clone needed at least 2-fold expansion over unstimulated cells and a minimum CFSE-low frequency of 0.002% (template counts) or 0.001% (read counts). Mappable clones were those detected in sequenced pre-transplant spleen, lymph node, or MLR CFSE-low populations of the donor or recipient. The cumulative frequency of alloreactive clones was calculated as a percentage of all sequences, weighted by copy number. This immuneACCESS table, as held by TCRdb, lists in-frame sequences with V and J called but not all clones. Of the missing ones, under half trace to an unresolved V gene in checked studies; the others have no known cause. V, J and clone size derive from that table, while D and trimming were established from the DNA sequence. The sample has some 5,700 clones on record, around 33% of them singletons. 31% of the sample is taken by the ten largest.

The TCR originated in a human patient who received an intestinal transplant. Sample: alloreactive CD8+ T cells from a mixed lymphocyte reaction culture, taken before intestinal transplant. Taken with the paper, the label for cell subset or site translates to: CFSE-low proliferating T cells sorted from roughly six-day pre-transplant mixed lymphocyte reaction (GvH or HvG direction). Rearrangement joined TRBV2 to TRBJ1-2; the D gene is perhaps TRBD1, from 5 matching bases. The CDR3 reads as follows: CASSTGPGDYYGYTF. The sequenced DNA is TGTGCCAGCAGTACTGGGCCGGGGGACTACTATGGCTACACCTTC.